Listed here are 32 T cell receptor beta chains from one sample, sequenced in a study of Graves' ophthalmopathy and Graves' hyperthyroidism. Amplified material comprised TCR beta CDR3 regions derived from RNA transcripts. Investigators did first-round RT-PCR with HTBI primers, then second-round multiplex PCR. One entry per CDR3 protein results from TCRdb running MiXCR on the multiplex PCR reads. The profile covers 620,000 or so distinct CDR3 sequences, with around a fifth appearing a single time and approximately 6.5% taken by the ten largest. Sequencing was carried out using peripheral blood. These receptors were taken from a woman in her late teens or twenties with stable Graves' hyperthyroidism. Some clones in this sample may be carry-over from other donors' samples.

The CDR3 region has the DNA TGCGCCAGCAGCTCCTGGACAGTCAACACCGGGGAGCTGTTTTTT. This sequence encodes CASSSWTVNTGELFF. This chain uses TRBV5-1 with TRBJ2-2; a possible D gene is TRBD1 (6 bases). From germline, CDR1 is SGHRS and CDR2 YFSETQ. V was cut by 3 bases and J by 2 bases, with 11 bases left in between. The CDR3 runs 15 residues.

There are many counts of this clonotype. The chain couples TRBV12-3 or TRBV12-4 to TRBJ2-5; no definite D call. Trimming stripped 4 bases from V and 6 bases from J, with 9 bases between. This CDR3 spans 12 amino acids. The CDR3 loop reads CASSSSEQTQYF. CDR3 bases: TGTGCCAGCAGTTCCTCGGAACAGACCCAGTACTTC.

This clonotype was recorded many times. The chain joins TRBV12-3 or TRBV12-4 to TRBJ2-5, with D maybe TRBD1 (6 bases). The V and J ends lost 6 bases and 2 bases respectively, with 10 bases between them. The CDR3 covers 13 residues. The CDR3 region has the DNA TGTGCCAGCAGGCGAGGACAGCAAGAGACCCAGTACTTC. Amino acid sequence: CASRRGQQETQYF.

CDR3 in DNA: TGCGCCAGCAGCTTGTCACTCAGAGTTGGCCACGAGCAGTACTTC. Protein product: CASSLSLRVGHEQYF. The chain has TRBV5-1 and TRBJ2-7; unclear D gene. V gave up 1 base and J gave up 5 bases, with 16 bases separating them. CDR1 is SGHRS, CDR2 YFSETQ, per germline. This CDR3 region has 15 residues.

This clonotype turned up a few times. The rearrangement links TRBV11-2 to TRBJ1-2; D ambiguous. The CDR3 runs 14 residues. Germline V gene sequence: CDR1 SGHAT, CDR2 FQNNGV. V was trimmed by 1 base and J by 2 bases, leaving 8 bases between them. This CDR3 reads CASSLGSQNYGYTF. The DNA of the CDR3 is TGTGCCAGCAGCTTAGGCAGCCAGAACTATGGCTACACCTTC.

This clonotype was seen at least ten times. This chain connects TRBV6-1 to TRBJ1-1; D is ambiguous. V lost 7 bases, J lost 4 bases, and 13 bases lay in between. The CDR3 length is 13 residues. The germline gives CDR1 MNHNS, CDR2 SASEGT. CDR3 coding DNA: TGTGCCAGCACCGAAGGGCGCTTCACTGAAGCTTTCTTT. Residues: CASTEGRFTEAFF.

This clonotype was observed many times. This chain uses TRBV28 with TRBJ2-7; weak D call: TRBD2 (7 bases). The CDR3 covers 13 residues. The V end lost 7 bases, the J end lost 7 bases, and 17 bases lay between the germline ends. CDR1 is MDHEN, CDR2 SYDVKM, per germline. CDR3: CASTLGGLGEQYF. CDR3 in DNA: TGTGCCAGCACCCTCGGGGGGCTGGGGGAGCAGTACTTC.

The chain is built from TRBV24-1 and TRBJ1-1; 8 nucleotides align to TRBD1. V trimming: 4 bases; J trimming: 6 bases; junction bases outside the gene matches: 21. The CDR3 extends over 19 amino acids. Germline CDR1 KGHDR, CDR2 SFDVKD. The CDR3 DNA is TGTGCCACCAGTGACCCGCCTAGACAGGGGCCTCATAACCGCTCTGAAGCTTTCTTT. Its protein product is CATSDPPRQGPHNRSEAFF.

This chain uses TRBV10-1 with TRBJ2-2; TRBD2 matches 7 bases. The CDR3 contains 17 residues. V gave up 0 bases and J gave up 1 base; unmatched junction bases: 5. The germline V gene has CDR1 WNHNN and CDR2 SYGVQD (reference sequence). In DNA, the CDR3 is TGCGCCAGCAGTGAGTCGAAGGGAGGGTTGAACACCGGGGAGCTGTTTTTT. This gives the protein CASSESKGGLNTGELFF.

This clonotype has ten or more counts. This chain links TRBV13 with TRBJ2-5; unclear D gene. Germline CDR1 PRHDT, CDR2 FYEKMQ (reference sequence). CDR3 length: 17 amino acids. Trimming pared 5 bases from V and 1 base from J, leaving 20 bases between. CDR3 sequence (DNA): TGTGCCAGCAGCCCACCCAGTGGGCCGGCTCGCCAAGAGACCCAGTACTTC. Translating it yields CASSPPSGPARQETQYF.

This clonotype was counted between two and nine times. This may be a read error: a much more frequent sequence differs by one nucleotide. The V and J genes are TRBV7-2 and TRBJ1-1; D call uncertain. Germline-derived CDR1 and CDR2 are SGHTA and FQGNSA. There are 14 residues in the CDR3. CDR3 region: CASSRSGAIPEACF. CDR3 nucleotides: TGTGCCAGCAGCCGCAGCGGAGCCATCCCTGAAGCTTGCTTT. The variable domain in full, completed from reference TRBV7-2 and TRBJ1-1, reads GAGVSQSPSNKVTEKGKDVELRCDPISGHTALYWYRQSLGQGLEFLIYFQGNSAPDKSGLPSDRFSAERTGGSVSTLTIQRTQQEDSAVYLCASSRSGAIPEACFGQGTRLTVV.

This clonotype was counted at least ten times. The chain joins TRBV6-1 to TRBJ2-2, with D maybe TRBD2 (6 bases). The CDR3 has 16 residues. Germline loops: CDR1 MNHNS, CDR2 SASEGT. V was pared by 2 bases and J by 0 bases, with 10 bases between. This chain's CDR3 is CASSELGGSNTGELFF. CDR3 DNA sequence: TGTGCCAGCAGTGAATTGGGGGGATCGAACACCGGGGAGCTGTTTTTT.

This clonotype appeared many times. The chain is built from TRBV15 and TRBJ1-1; TRBD1 is a possible D gene (6 bases). The CDR3 has 14 residues. The V gene lost 2 bases and the J gene lost 6 bases, with 13 bases spanning the gap. Germline V gene lookup returns CDR1 LNHNV and CDR2 YYDKDF (reference sequence). Written as DNA, the CDR3 is TGTGCCACCAGCAGAACAGGGTTTGAGGCTGAAGCTTTCTTT. Its translation: CATSRTGFEAEAFF.

A few counts support this clonotype. The V gene is TRBV11-2, the J gene TRBJ1-5; tentatively, D is TRBD1 (6 bases). The CDR3 is made up of 15 amino acids. The germline V gene encodes CDR1 SGHAT and CDR2 FQNNGV. Trimming pared 4 bases from V and 3 bases from J, leaving 13 bases between. The CDR3 sequence is CASSSRTATNQPQHF. CDR3 coding DNA: TGTGCCAGCAGCTCGCGGACAGCCACCAATCAGCCCCAGCATTTT.

The table lists this clonotype with many counts. The chain couples TRBV20-1 to TRBJ2-7; 8 bases are shared with TRBD1. This CDR3 contains 15 residues. V lost 3 bases to trimming and J lost 3 bases; unmatched junction nucleotides: 10. Germline V lookup: CDR1 DFQATT, CDR2 SNEGSKA (reference sequence). DNA of the CDR3: TGCAGTGCTAGGACGGGTGACAGGGGTCTCTACGAGCAGTACTTC. Its translation: CSARTGDRGLYEQYF.

On this clonotype itself: This may arise from a read error, as a much more abundant clone is one base away. The chain combines TRBV6-1 with TRBJ1-2, with TRBD1 as a possible D gene (5 bases). Germline V CDR1 and CDR2: MNHNS, SASEGT. The CDR3 covers 13 residues. CDR3 protein: CVSSRPGRPGYTF. DNA of the CDR3: TGTGTCAGCAGTCGGCCAGGGAGGCCTGGCTACACCTTC.

This chain links TRBV11-2 with TRBJ1-2; no reliable D call. This CDR3 region has 14 residues. V shed 0 bases and J shed 7 bases, with 12 bases lying between them. Germline CDR1 SGHAT, CDR2 FQNNGV. Here the CDR3 DNA reads TGTGCCAGCAGCTTAGACCAGGCCTGGAGTGGCTACACCTTC. Its protein is CASSLDQAWSGYTF.

This clonotype was found a few times. The gene calls are TRBV20-1 and TRBJ1-1; D perhaps matches TRBD1 (6 bases). The length of the CDR3 is 15 residues. V shed 4 bases and J shed 4 bases, with 19 bases lying between them. Looked up from germline, CDR1 is DFQATT and CDR2 is SNEGSKA (reference sequence). CDR3 region: CSATRQAQKGTEAFF. DNA for the CDR3: TGCAGTGCTACCAGACAGGCCCAAAAGGGCACTGAAGCTTTCTTT.

This clonotype was seen ten or more times. This sequence joins TRBV13 and TRBJ2-5, with no clear D. The germline gives CDR1 PRHDT, CDR2 FYEKMQ (reference sequence). V was clipped by 5 bases and J by 0 bases, with 16 bases between them. This CDR3 is built from 16 residues. The CDR3, as DNA: TGTGCCAGCAGCCTCTTCAGGACGGTGTACCAAGAGACCCAGTACTTC. Its protein product is CASSLFRTVYQETQYF.

This clonotype was seen ten or more times. The chain's CDR3 is CASSYAAGTSREQYF. DNA of the CDR3: TGTGCCAGCAGTTACGCCGCCGGGACTAGCCGCGAGCAGTACTTC. This chain links TRBV6-5 with TRBJ2-7; 9 nucleotides agree with TRBD2. Losses at the gene ends were 2 bases for V and 6 bases for J; bases not matched to a gene: 8. Per germline, CDR1 MNHEY and CDR2 SVGAGI. CDR3 length: 15 amino acids.

This clonotype was seen many times. The V call is TRBV27, the J call TRBJ1-2, with D hard to call. The length of the CDR3 is 11 residues. The V gene's germline CDR1 is MNHEY and CDR2 SMNVEV (reference sequence). V was pared by 5 bases and J by 7 bases, with 8 bases between. CDR3 sequence: CASSDGVGYTF. In DNA form, the CDR3 reads TGTGCCAGCAGTGACGGGGTTGGCTACACCTTC.

The CDR3 sequence is CASSLGSAADGYTF. CDR3 DNA: TGTGCCAGCAGCTTAGGTTCAGCCGCCGATGGCTACACCTTC. The chain is built from TRBV7-9 and TRBJ1-2; no reliable D call. Trimming took off 1 base at V and 6 bases at J, with 12 bases between the two ends. Germline lookup yields CDR1 SEHNR and CDR2 FQNEAQ (reference sequence). The CDR3 consists of 14 residues.

This clonotype was recorded at least ten times. The chain joins TRBV7-8 to TRBJ2-5; 7 bases fit TRBD1. In germline, CDR1 is SGHVS, CDR2 FQNEAQ. The CDR3 totals 15 residues. After removal of 5 bases from V and 1 base from J, the junction contained 7 bases not matched to a gene. The CDR3 protein is CASSTRDRPQETQYF. The CDR3 DNA follows: TGTGCCAGCAGCACCCGGGACAGACCCCAAGAGACCCAGTACTTC.

The chain couples TRBV29-1 to TRBJ1-2, with a tentative D call TRBD1 (5 bases). V lost 3 bases, J lost 6 bases, and 8 bases lay in between. The CDR3 runs to 11 residues. The germline gives CDR1 SQVTM, CDR2 ANQGSEA. In DNA form, the CDR3 reads TGCAGCGTTGAGGGGGAGGATGGCTACACCTTC. Its protein is CSVEGEDGYTF.

This clonotype showed up many times. This rearrangement joins TRBV12-3 or TRBV12-4 to TRBJ2-7, with 8 bases aligning to TRBD2. The CDR3 is 11 residues long. V lost 6 bases and J lost 7; bases outside the gene matches: 2. DNA of the CDR3: TGTGCCAGCAGGGCGGGAGGAGAGCAGTACTTC. Its translation is CASRAGGEQYF.

This clonotype was seen a single time. V usage is TRBV20-1 and J usage is TRBJ2-2; the match to TRBD2 covers 15 bases. The CDR3 spans 18 residues. Per the germline V gene, CDR1 is DFQATT and CDR2 is SNEGSKA (reference sequence). With V trimmed by 0 bases and J by 5 bases, 7 bases remained unmatched. In DNA form, the CDR3 reads TGCAGTGCTAGAGATGGGAGCGGACTAGCGGGGGGGACCGGGGAGCTGTTTTTT. Its protein is CSARDGSGLAGGTGELFF.

The chain has TRBV9 and TRBJ2-7; D not certain. Between the trimmed V and J ends, which lost 7 bases and 0 bases, there was a span of 8 bases. Germline CDR1 reads SGDLS; CDR2 reads YYNGEE. CDR3 size: 12 residues. In DNA, the CDR3 is TGTGCCAGCCTTAGCCGCTCCTACGAGCAGTACTTC. It translates to CASLSRSYEQYF.

The chain combines TRBV9 with TRBJ1-1; D is possibly TRBD1 (5 bases). Germline V gives CDR1 SGDLS, CDR2 YYNGEE. The CDR3 runs 17 residues. V was cut by 7 bases and J by 0 bases, with 22 bases left in between. The chain's CDR3 is CASRTGGAYSMNTEAFF. The DNA of the CDR3 is TGTGCCAGCCGTACAGGTGGGGCCTACTCCATGAACACTGAAGCTTTCTTT.

This clonotype was found a few times. The CDR3 DNA sequence: TGTGCCAGCAGTTCTGCGACTAGCGGGAGTTACGAGCAGTACTTC. Translated: CASSSATSGSYEQYF. The chain links TRBV6-5 to TRBJ2-7; the match to TRBD2 covers 12 bases. The CDR3 has 15 amino acids. Germline values: CDR1 MNHEY, CDR2 SVGAGI. V lost 4 bases to trimming and J lost 4 bases; unmatched junction nucleotides: 5.

This clonotype was detected ten times or more. V is TRBV6-5 and J is TRBJ1-5; D perhaps matches TRBD1 (5 bases). Per the germline V gene, CDR1 is MNHEY and CDR2 is SVGAGI. V was clipped by 0 bases and J by 5 bases, with 11 bases between them. The CDR3 is 15 amino acids. DNA of the CDR3: TGTGCCAGCAGTTACTCCACCGGAGGGGATCAGCCCCAGCATTTT. It encodes CASSYSTGGDQPQHF.

This clonotype was counted once. The chain uses TRBV12-5 and TRBJ2-7; 10 bases fit TRBD2. This CDR3 region has 13 residues. Germline V gives CDR1 LGHNT, CDR2 FRNRAP. With V trimmed by 10 bases and J by 1 base, 4 bases remained unmatched. In nucleotides, the CDR3 is TGTGCTACCGGGACTAGCGCTTCCTACGAGCAGTACTTC. The encoded protein is CATGTSASYEQYF.

This clonotype was seen repeatedly, ten times or more. The rearrangement joins TRBV10-3 to TRBJ1-1; TRBD1 is a possible D gene (6 bases). Looked up from germline, CDR1 is ENHRY and CDR2 is SYGVKD. V was clipped by 6 bases and J by 1 base, with 9 bases between them. The CDR3 has 13 amino acids. The CDR3 DNA reads TGTGCCATCAGACAGGGACCGAACACTGAAGCTTTCTTT. As protein: CAIRQGPNTEAFF.